These 3 T cell receptor beta chains share one sample of origin, sequenced in a study of cytomegalovirus exposure and HLA in healthy donors. The PCR was carried out with 60 Vbeta primers and 13 Jbeta primers. Only in-frame clones appear in the TCRdb table, and some are missing; sequencing was by immunoSEQ multiplex PCR. The data hold approximately 240,000 clones, with about 80% observed a single time. Input material: PBMCs. These receptors all come from a woman aged 35 to 49 in good health and CMV-seronegative.

The chain links TRBV18 to TRBJ1-5; 7 bases are shared with TRBD1. Per germline, CDR1 KGHSH and CDR2 LQKENI. Trimming took 6 bases from V and 3 from J; bases not matched to a gene: 5. The CDR3 is 14 amino acids. CDR3 in amino acids: CASSTGYVNQPQHF. CDR3 sequence (DNA): TGTGCCAGCTCGACAGGGTATGTCAATCAGCCCCAGCATTTT.

The chain uses TRBV5-1 and TRBJ2-2; possibly TRBD2 for D (6 bases). Germline values: CDR1 SGHRS, CDR2 YFSETQ. With 6 bases removed from V and 7 bases from J, the gap between germline ends came to 19 bases. The CDR3 has 15 residues. The CDR3 spells CASTPRGSWRGELFF. Here the CDR3 DNA reads TGCGCCAGCACCCCACGGGGGTCCTGGCGCGGGGAGCTGTTTTTT.

V and J are TRBV5-1 and TRBJ2-1, with D possibly matching TRBD1 (7 bases). The CDR3 extends over 16 amino acids. V was pared by 0 bases and J by 0 bases, with 10 bases between. Germline V gene sequence: CDR1 SGHRS, CDR2 YFSETQ. CDR3 sequence: CASSLAGGPSYNEQFF. CDR3 coding DNA: TGCGCCAGCAGCTTGGCAGGGGGGCCCTCCTACAATGAGCAGTTCTTC.